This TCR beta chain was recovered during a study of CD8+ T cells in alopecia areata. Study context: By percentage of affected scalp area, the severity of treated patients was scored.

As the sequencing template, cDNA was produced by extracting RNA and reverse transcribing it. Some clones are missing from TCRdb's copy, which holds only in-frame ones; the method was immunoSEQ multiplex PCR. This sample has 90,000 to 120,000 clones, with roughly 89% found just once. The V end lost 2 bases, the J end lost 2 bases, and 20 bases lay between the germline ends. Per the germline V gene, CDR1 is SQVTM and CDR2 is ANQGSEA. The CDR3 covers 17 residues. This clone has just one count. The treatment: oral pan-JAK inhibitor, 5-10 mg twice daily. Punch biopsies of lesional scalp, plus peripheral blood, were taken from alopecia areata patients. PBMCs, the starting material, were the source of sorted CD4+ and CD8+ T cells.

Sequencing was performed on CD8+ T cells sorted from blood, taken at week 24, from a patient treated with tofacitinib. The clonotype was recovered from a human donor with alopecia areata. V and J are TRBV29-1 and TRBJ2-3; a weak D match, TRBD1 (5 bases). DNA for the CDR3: TGCAGCGTTGAAAACCCTGTTTGGGGCCGAAACACAGATACGCAGTATTTT. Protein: CSVENPVWGRNTDTQYF.